Shown below are 29 T cell receptor beta chains from a single sample sequenced in a study of Graves' ophthalmopathy and Graves' hyperthyroidism. Researchers took RNA transcripts and amplified TCR beta CDR3 regions from them. First-round RT-PCR relied on HTBI primers, and a second-round multiplex PCR came next. Each CDR3 protein is one row after TCRdb ran MiXCR on the multiplex PCR reads. The sample contains about 590,000 distinct CDR3 sequences, approximately 37% of which appear only once. Sample: peripheral blood or thyroid tissue (not recorded which). The source of these receptors is an adult man with Graves' hyperthyroidism.

This clonotype has a count of ten or more. The chain is built from TRBV29-1 and TRBJ1-1; possibly TRBD1 for D (5 bases). V was cut by 4 bases and J by 1 base, with 10 bases left in between. CDR1 is SQVTM and CDR2 is ANQGSEA in the germline V gene. This CDR3 contains 13 residues. The CDR3 protein is CSVGSRANTEAFF. The CDR3 coding sequence is TGCAGCGTTGGTTCCAGGGCGAACACTGAAGCTTTCTTT.

The V and J genes are TRBV19 and TRBJ2-7; D perhaps matches TRBD1 (5 bases). V lost 6 bases to trimming and J lost 0 bases, with 12 bases between them. Germline V gives CDR1 LNHDA, CDR2 SQIVND (reference sequence). This CDR3 is 14 amino acids long. The CDR3 bases are TGTGCCAGTAGATCAGACAGAGCCTCCTACGAGCAGTACTTC. This translates into CASRSDRASYEQYF.

As to this clonotype: One base away lies a much larger clone, so this may be a sequencing read error. V usage is TRBV20-1 and J usage is TRBJ1-6; D ambiguous. This CDR3 has 15 residues. In germline, CDR1 is DFQATT, CDR2 SNEGSKA (reference sequence). Trimming removed 0 bases from V and 8 bases from J, with 14 bases in between. CDR3 residues: CSARDVGFKDSPLHF. In nucleotides, the CDR3 is TGCAGTGCTAGAGATGTAGGGTTTAAGGATTCACCCCTCCACTTT.

This clonotype has at least ten counts. The chain joins TRBV13 to TRBJ1-1, with D possibly matching TRBD1 (5 bases). The CDR3 length is 15 residues. V lost 3 bases to trimming and J lost 2 bases, with 13 bases between them. CDR1 and CDR2 (germline): PRHDT, FYEKMQ (reference sequence). The CDR3 region is CASSLGGAPNTEAFF. For the CDR3, the DNA is TGTGCCAGCAGCTTGGGAGGGGCCCCTAACACTGAAGCTTTCTTT. The whole variable domain, filled in from reference TRBV13 and TRBJ1-1, reads AAGVIQSPRHLIKEKRETATLKCYPIPRHDTVYWYQQGPGQDPQFLISFYEKMQSDKGSIPDRFSAQQFSDYHSELNMSSLELGDSALYFCASSLGGAPNTEAFFGQGTRLTVV.

This clonotype has more than one count but fewer than ten. The chain uses TRBV7-2 and TRBJ2-3; TRBD1 aligns across 7 bases. The V segment lost 5 bases and the J segment 11 bases; nucleotides outside the gene matches: 10. CDR3 length: 13 amino acids. Germline V CDR1 and CDR2: SGHTA, FQGNSA. Here the CDR3 DNA reads TGTGCCAGCAGCACAGCAGGGGGAGAAAAGCAGTATTTT. Amino acid sequence: CASSTAGGEKQYF.

The V call is TRBV24-1, the J call TRBJ2-7; no reliable D call. Germline loops: CDR1 KGHDR, CDR2 SFDVKD. The V and J ends lost 0 bases and 5 bases respectively, with 13 bases between them. The CDR3 loop spans 15 amino acids. CDR3 DNA: TGTGCCACCAGTGATTTGAGATCTGGGAACCACGAGCAGTACTTC. Translating gives CATSDLRSGNHEQYF.

Comments on this clonotype: Mismatch with germline at one junction end may stem from a read error. The chain carries TRBV2 and TRBJ2-5; no reliable D call. The CDR3 consists of 13 residues. Germline CDR1 reads SNHLY; CDR2 reads FYNNEI. CDR3 sequence: CVSSEPQQENQYF. In nucleotides, the CDR3 is TGTGTCAGCAGTGAACCACAGCAAGAGAACCAGTACTTC.

The gene calls are TRBV14 and TRBJ2-7; possibly TRBD1 for D (6 bases). The V end was cut by 1 base, the J end by 5 bases, with 9 bases between. The length of the CDR3 is 13 residues. Germline CDR1 reads SGHDN; CDR2 reads FVKESK. CDR3 DNA sequence: TGTGCCAGCAGCCAAGCCAGGGGCAACGAGCAGTACTTC. Amino acid sequence: CASSQARGNEQYF.

This clonotype was seen a handful of times. J is TRBJ2-7 and V is TRBV19; no reliable D call. Germline assignment: CDR1 LNHDA and CDR2 SQIVND (reference sequence). With 6 bases removed from V and 2 bases from J, the gap between germline ends came to 20 bases. The CDR3 spans 16 residues. For the CDR3, the DNA is TGTGCCAGTAGCAAGATGGGCCCGGGTAAGGCCTACGAGCAGTACTTC. Amino acid sequence: CASSKMGPGKAYEQYF.

In the case of this clonotype: A junction end diverges from the germline sequence, so it may reflect a read error. The chain is built from TRBV5-4 and TRBJ2-7; 8 bases match TRBD1. CDR1 SGHNT and CDR2 YYREEE come from the germline V gene (reference sequence). The CDR3 is 15 amino acids. CDR3: CASSLVDRDSYEQCF. The CDR3 nucleotides are TGTGCCAGCAGCTTGGTGGACAGGGACTCCTACGAGCAGTGCTTC.

Notes on this clonotype: The junction departs from the called germline gene at one end, perhaps through a read error. The J gene is TRBJ2-5, the V gene TRBV3-1; D remains ambiguous. The CDR3 is made up of 13 amino acids. Germline assignment: CDR1 LGHDT and CDR2 YNNKEL (reference sequence). CDR3 sequence reads: CASSQSLEEAQYF. CDR3 nucleotide sequence: TGTGCCAGCAGCCAATCGTTAGAAGAGGCCCAGTACTTC.

The chain combines TRBV6-5 with TRBJ1-5; D gene uncertain. The germline CDR1 and CDR2 sequences are MNHEY and SVGAGI. This CDR3 is 14 amino acids long. Trimming took 5 bases from V and 7 from J, leaving 15 bases between them. CDR3 protein: CASSETRVFQPQHF. CDR3 nucleotides: TGTGCCAGCAGTGAAACAAGGGTTTTCCAGCCCCAGCATTTT.

As regards this clonotype: The junction and the germline gene differ at one end; a read error may be behind it. DNA for the CDR3: TGTGCCAGCAGTCCCTCTTACGGGGGAGGGCGAGAGACCCAGTACTTC. This encodes CASSPSYGGGRETQYF. This rearrangement joins TRBV10-3 to TRBJ2-5; 7 nucleotides agree with TRBD2. This CDR3 region has 16 residues. Germline assignment: CDR1 ENHRY and CDR2 SYGVKD.

The chain has TRBV2 and TRBJ2-5; the D call may be TRBD1 or TRBD2 (5 bases each). V lost 8 bases, J lost 0 bases, and 10 bases lay in between. The CDR3 has 13 residues. Germline V gives CDR1 SNHLY, CDR2 FYNNEI. CDR3 in DNA: TGTGCCAGCGCTGGGGGACACCAAGAGACCCAGTACTTC. Its protein product is CASAGGHQETQYF.

This chain links TRBV19 with TRBJ2-2; D might be TRBD2 (6 bases). The germline CDR1 and CDR2 sequences are LNHDA and SQIVND (reference sequence). Trimming took off 5 bases at V and 6 bases at J, with 19 bases between the two ends. This CDR3 has 16 residues. CDR3 region: CASSSPSAGVAGELFF. CDR3 nucleotides: TGTGCCAGTAGTTCCCCTAGCGCTGGGGTCGCCGGGGAGCTGTTTTTT.

Ten or more counts support this clonotype. The rearrangement joins TRBV19 to TRBJ1-1, with D unclear. This CDR3 is built from 12 residues. The germline V gene encodes CDR1 LNHDA and CDR2 SQIVND (reference sequence). V gave up 5 bases and J gave up 6 bases, with 10 bases separating them. The CDR3 DNA sequence: TGTGCCAGTAGTGCCTGGACGGCTGAAGCTTTCTTT. Translation gives CASSAWTAEAFF.

This clonotype was seen more than once but under ten times. This chain joins TRBV5-1 and TRBJ1-3; 8 positions match TRBD1. Germline V lookup: CDR1 SGHRS, CDR2 YFSETQ. V was pared by 4 bases and J by 2 bases, with 5 bases of the junction left unmatched. The CDR3 is made up of 15 amino acids. CDR3 protein: CASSASTGAGNTIYF. In nucleotides, the CDR3 is TGCGCCAGCAGCGCCTCGACAGGGGCTGGAAACACCATATATTTT. The full variable domain, rest sourced from reference TRBV5-1 and TRBJ1-3, is KAGVTQTPRYLIKTRGQQVTLSCSPISGHRSVSWYQQTPGQGLQFLFEYFSETQRNKGNFPGRFSGRQFSNSRSEMNVSTLELGDSALYLCASSASTGAGNTIYFGEGSWLTVV.

The chain employs TRBV5-1 and TRBJ2-2; 14 bases fit TRBD2. Trimming at V came to 4 bases and at J to 0 bases, leaving 5 bases not matched to a gene. The CDR3 extends over 18 amino acids. Germline V gene sequence: CDR1 SGHRS, CDR2 YFSETQ. CDR3 in amino acids: CASSPGLAGGTNTGELFF. As DNA, the CDR3 is TGCGCCAGCAGCCCCGGACTAGCGGGAGGCACGAACACCGGGGAGCTGTTTTTT.

The chain couples TRBV2 to TRBJ2-7; 7 bases match TRBD2. The last part of the DNA fits TRBJ2-1 better; the J call may be wrong. The germline V gene has CDR1 SNHLY and CDR2 FYNNEI. This CDR3 contains 11 residues. The DNA for the CDR3 is TGTGCCAGCTTGGGGGGGAGGGAGCAGTTCTTC. As protein: CASLGGREQFF.

The chain carries TRBV6-6 and TRBJ2-5; D gene uncertain. Trimming shortened V by 0 bases and J by 9 bases, and 14 bases separated the two germline ends. The CDR3 runs to 14 residues. CDR1 and CDR2 (germline): MNHNY, SVGAGI (reference sequence). The CDR3 DNA reads TGTGCCAGCAGTTACTCAGGGCACAATCAGCCCCAGTACTTC. Its protein product is CASSYSGHNQPQYF.

Concerning this clonotype: This may be a read error: a much more frequent sequence differs by one nucleotide. DNA of the CDR3: TGCAGTGCGATAAAAGGGGGGGTTAACACTGAAGCTTTCTTT. It is translated as CSAIKGGVNTEAFF. The chain links TRBV20-1 to TRBJ1-1, with TRBD1 as a possible D gene (6 bases). V lost 6 bases and J lost 2, with 16 bases in between. This CDR3 has 14 amino acids. Germline-derived CDR1 and CDR2 are DFQATT and SNEGSKA (reference sequence).

The chain links TRBV5-1 to TRBJ2-5, with TRBD2 matching over 14 bases. Unmatched junction bases numbered 7, after V lost 3 bases and J lost 3 bases. Germline V gives CDR1 SGHRS, CDR2 YFSETQ. The CDR3 is made up of 17 amino acids. The chain's CDR3 is CASSWGGLAGVEETQYF. Here the CDR3 DNA reads TGCGCCAGCAGCTGGGGGGGACTAGCGGGAGTTGAAGAGACCCAGTACTTC.

This clonotype was counted between two and nine times. CDR3 coding DNA: TGCAGCGTTGAGCTGAGACTAGCGGGCCCCACAGATACGCAGTATTTT. It codes for CSVELRLAGPTDTQYF. The chain couples TRBV29-1 to TRBJ2-3, with 10 positions matching TRBD2. Germline assignment: CDR1 SQVTM and CDR2 ANQGSEA. This CDR3 spans 16 amino acids. V was pared by 3 bases and J by 2 bases, with 8 bases of the junction left unmatched.

This clonotype appeared a few times. The chain uses TRBV29-1 and TRBJ2-3; D perhaps matches TRBD2 (6 bases). V was shortened by 2 bases and J by 6 bases, with 12 bases between the two germline ends. This CDR3 has 13 amino acids. Germline CDR1 SQVTM, CDR2 ANQGSEA. DNA for the CDR3: TGCAGCGTTGAACGGGGTGCGGGGGATACGCAGTATTTT. Translating it yields CSVERGAGDTQYF.

J is TRBJ2-7 and V is TRBV7-9; D may be TRBD1 or TRBD2 (5 bases each). CDR1 is SEHNR, CDR2 FQNEAQ, per germline (reference sequence). Trimming stripped 5 bases from V and 6 bases from J, with 17 bases between. The CDR3 runs to 14 residues. In DNA, the CDR3 is TGTGCCAGCAGCCAAGATGAGGGGCTAGGCGAGCAGTACTTC. Encoded protein: CASSQDEGLGEQYF.

This clonotype has ten or more counts. The chain uses TRBV5-1 and TRBJ1-4, with D uncertain. CDR1 is SGHRS, CDR2 YFSETQ, per germline. The CDR3 loop spans 16 amino acids. Trimming cost V 2 bases and J 0 bases, with 11 bases left between them. DNA for the CDR3: TGCGCCAGCAGCTTCCTCTTGGGAGCAACTAATGAAAAACTGTTTTTT. Amino acid sequence: CASSFLLGATNEKLFF. Together with reference TRBV5-1 and TRBJ1-4, the CDR3 gives the full variable domain: KAGVTQTPRYLIKTRGQQVTLSCSPISGHRSVSWYQQTPGQGLQFLFEYFSETQRNKGNFPGRFSGRQFSNSRSEMNVSTLELGDSALYLCASSFLLGATNEKLFFGSGTQLSVL.

This clonotype came up many times. The DNA for the CDR3 is TGTGCCAGCAGCGACGGGACTAGCCAAGAGACCCAGTACTTC. Translation: CASSDGTSQETQYF. This chain connects TRBV9 to TRBJ2-5; 8 positions agree with TRBD2. The ends lost 3 bases at V and 1 base at J; junction bases unmatched: 2. The germline V gene has CDR1 SGDLS and CDR2 YYNGEE. The length of the CDR3 is 14 residues.

The chain employs TRBV6-5 and TRBJ2-7; 9 bases are shared with TRBD1. The CDR3 contains 16 residues. The trim removed 5 bases at V and 0 bases at J, leaving 8 bases unmatched. CDR1 and CDR2 (germline): MNHEY, SVGAGI. The DNA for the CDR3 is TGTGCCAGCAGTCGGACATCGACAGGGGGCTCCTACGAGCAGTACTTC. Protein sequence: CASSRTSTGGSYEQYF.

The genes are TRBV6-1 and TRBJ1-1; D call uncertain. This CDR3 region has 17 residues. The V end was cut by 8 bases, the J end by 0 bases, with 22 bases between. Germline loops: CDR1 MNHNS, CDR2 SASEGT. The CDR3 DNA follows: TGTGCCAGCCTGAAGGTGAACACCGGCCTCATGAACACTGAAGCTTTCTTT. Its protein is CASLKVNTGLMNTEAFF.